These T cell receptor beta chains were read from a single sample in a study of blood T cell repertoires in COVID-19. Here immunoSEQ multiplex PCR was the method, and the copy in TCRdb shows in-frame clones only, minus some. This table has a few hundred thousand clones, about 82% appearing once. The sequencing input was peripheral blood. Receptors originate from an older man with acute or convalescent COVID-19. Each CDR3 is given with its conserved first and last residue. The D gene is left open where the match is weak. Size is omitted from some rows. Given values are once, few, many or a class for expanded clones.

j_call: TRBJ2-7
d_call: .
v_call: TRBV21-1
clone_size: few
cdr3_aa: CATPLAGGSYEQYF
cdr3_nt: TGTGCCACCCCGCTAGCGGGAGGCTCCTACGAGCAGTACTTC

j_call: TRBJ1-3
d_call: .
v_call: TRBV18
clone_size: .
cdr3_aa: CASSPRVSGNTIYF
cdr3_nt: TGTGCCAGCTCACCGAGGGTGTCTGGAAACACCATATATTTT

j_call: TRBJ1-1
d_call: TRBD1
v_call: TRBV7-9
clone_size: .
cdr3_aa: CASSPTAGGTEAFF
cdr3_nt: TGTGCCAGCAGCCCAACGGCAGGGGGGACTGAAGCTTTCTTT

j_call: TRBJ2-1
d_call: TRBD2
v_call: TRBV4-1
clone_size: .
cdr3_aa: CASRRTSGRQTYNEQFF
cdr3_nt: TGCGCCAGCAGGCGGACTAGCGGGAGGCAGACTTACAATGAGCAGTTCTTC

j_call: TRBJ2-7
d_call: TRBD1
v_call: TRBV6-5
clone_size: .
cdr3_aa: CASSVQGAIYEQYF
cdr3_nt: TGTGCCAGCAGCGTACAGGGGGCGATCTACGAGCAGTACTTC

j_call: TRBJ1-4
d_call: .
v_call: TRBV21-1
clone_size: .
cdr3_aa: CASSKFGQRSEKLFF
cdr3_nt: TGTGCCAGCAGCAAATTTGGACAGCGGAGTGAAAAACTGTTTTTT

j_call: TRBJ2-1
d_call: .
v_call: TRBV27
clone_size: .
cdr3_aa: CASTYYPRGKGSYNEQFF
cdr3_nt: TGTGCCAGCACTTACTACCCAAGGGGCAAAGGCTCCTACAATGAGCAGTTCTTC

j_call: TRBJ2-1
d_call: TRBD1
v_call: TRBV2
clone_size: .
cdr3_aa: CASSDRGTGGLNEQFF
cdr3_nt: TGTGCCAGCAGTGACAGGGGGACAGGGGGCCTCAATGAGCAGTTCTTC

j_call: TRBJ2-5
d_call: .
v_call: TRBV28
clone_size: .
cdr3_aa: CASSSPGREETQYF
cdr3_nt: TGTGCCAGCAGTTCCCCAGGGCGAGAAGAGACCCAGTACTTC

j_call: TRBJ2-7
d_call: .
v_call: TRBV6-5
clone_size: .
cdr3_aa: CASSYRLAWEQYF
cdr3_nt: TGTGCCAGCAGTTACAGGCTAGCGTGGGAGCAGTACTTC